These 14 T cell receptor beta chains were all obtained from the same sample, sequenced in a study of T-cell reconstitution after alpha-beta-depleted transplantation in children. Unique molecular identifiers were used to barcode this TCRbeta library. TCRdb analysed the PCR reads with MiXCR anew, one entry per CDR3 protein. The sample shows more than 500,000 distinct CDR3 sequences, roughly 10% of them seen only once. Sequencing was performed on PBMCs, mostly from graft donor cells, taken 180 days after TCRalphabeta/CD19-depleted stem cell transplant. Receptors were obtained from a female patient aged 2-9 years who had a stem cell transplant for aplastic anemia, so the T cells may come from the graft donor.

The J gene is TRBJ2-7, the V gene TRBV19; possible D gene TRBD1, 5 bases. V was cut by 10 bases and J by 4 bases, with 11 bases left in between. CDR1 is LNHDA and CDR2 is SQIVND in the germline V gene (reference sequence). This CDR3 comprises 11 residues. This CDR3 is CATSQGYEQYV. The CDR3 nucleotides are TGTGCCACCTCGCAGGGTTACGAGCAGTACGTC.

On this clonotype: At one of its ends the junction is not consistent with the germline gene, which may arise from a read error. The chain combines TRBV12-5 with TRBJ2-3; no firm D call. This CDR3 comprises 19 residues. Germline V CDR1 and CDR2: LGHNT, FRNRAP. The CDR3 spells CVSGLSSVLGISSTDTQYF. Here the CDR3 DNA reads TGTGTTAGTGGTTTGTCAAGTGTTCTGGGGATCTCTAGCACAGATACGCAGTATTTT. The variable domain in full, with the rest retrieved from reference TRBV12-5 and TRBJ2-3, is DARVTQTPRHKVTEMGQEVTMRCQPILGHNTVFWYRQTMMQGLELLAYFRNRAPLDDSGMPKDRFSAEMPDATLATLKIQPSEPRDSAVYFCVSGLSSVLGISSTDTQYFGPGTRLTVL.

The chain has TRBV12-3 or TRBV12-4 and TRBJ1-3; D is ambiguous. V lost 3 bases to trimming and J lost 0 bases, with 9 bases between them. The CDR3 loop spans 15 amino acids. CDR3 region: CASSFRHLSGNTIYF. CDR3 nucleotides: TGTGCCAGCAGTTTCCGACACCTCTCTGGAAACACCATATATTTT.

The gene calls are TRBV10-3 and TRBJ2-1, with D uncertain. This CDR3 is built from 11 residues. The V end lost 6 bases, the J end lost 3 bases, and 3 bases lay between the germline ends. Germline V gives CDR1 ENHRY, CDR2 SYGVKD. The DNA for the CDR3 is TGTGCCATCAGCCTCTACAATGAGCAGTTCTTC. Its protein product is CAISLYNEQFF.

This clonotype was counted only a few times. This chain connects TRBV6-6 to TRBJ2-7; TRBD1 matches at 11 bases. V lost 4 bases to trimming and J lost 6 bases; unmatched junction nucleotides: 2. The CDR3 consists of 13 residues. Germline V lookup: CDR1 MNHNY, CDR2 SVGAGI (reference sequence). CDR3 loop: CASSWTGGGEQYV. CDR3 nucleotide sequence: TGTGCCAGCAGTTGGACAGGGGGCGGCGAGCAGTACGTC.

This clonotype was counted between two and nine times. One end of the junction does not line up with germline, which may come from a read error. The chain links TRBV20-1 to TRBJ1-5; TRBD1 might be the D (6 bases). CDR1 and CDR2 (germline): DFQATT, SNEGSKA (reference sequence). The CDR3 runs 18 residues. The DNA for the CDR3 is TGCAGTGCCAGAGGGGTCGGACAGACCACAGTAGGCAATCAGCCCCAGCATTTT. This translates into CSARGVGQTTVGNQPQHF.

The chain carries TRBV6-2 or TRBV6-3 and TRBJ2-2, with TRBD2 matching 9 bases. The CDR3 length is 18 residues. Germline CDR1 reads MNHEY; CDR2 reads SVGEGT. J was trimmed by 2 bases and V by 0 bases; bases with no gene match: 7. The chain's CDR3 is CASSYSGLAGLNTGELFF. The CDR3 DNA is TGTGCCAGCAGTTACTCGGGGCTAGCGGGGCTCAACACCGGGGAGCTGTTTTTT.

This clonotype was counted between two and nine times. The V call is TRBV28, the J call TRBJ2-1; maybe TRBD2 (6 bases). Germline V lookup: CDR1 MDHEN, CDR2 SYDVKM. Trimming took off 5 bases at V and 9 bases at J, with 8 bases between the two ends. The CDR3 loop spans 11 amino acids. The CDR3 spells CASSTGVEQFF. The CDR3 nucleotides are TGTGCCAGCAGTACGGGAGTTGAGCAGTTCTTC. Full variable domain (remainder filled in from reference TRBV28 and TRBJ2-1): DVKVTQSSRYLVKRTGEKVFLECVQDMDHENMFWYRQDPGLGLRLIYFSYDVKMKEKGDIPEGYSVSREKKERFSLILESASTNQTSMYLCASSTGVEQFFGPGTRLTVL.

The rearrangement joins TRBV11-2 to TRBJ2-1; unclear D gene. The CDR3 sequence is 15 residues long. Trimming took off 5 bases at V and 4 bases at J, with 15 bases between the two ends. Germline lookup yields CDR1 SGHAT and CDR2 FQNNGV. CDR3 loop: CASSPDERLYNEQFF. DNA for the CDR3: TGTGCCAGCAGCCCGGACGAGAGACTTTACAATGAGCAGTTCTTC.

V usage is TRBV7-9 and J usage is TRBJ1-3, with D uncertain. The V gene's germline CDR1 is SEHNR and CDR2 FQNEAQ (reference sequence). The CDR3 runs 12 residues. V lost 4 bases, J lost 2 bases, and 3 bases lay in between. CDR3 loop: CASSYPGNTIYF. In DNA, the CDR3 is TGTGCCAGCAGCTACCCTGGAAACACCATATATTTT.

This chain joins TRBV7-3 and TRBJ2-6, with TRBD2 identical over 7 bases. The junction had 10 bases not matched to a gene; V was cut back by 4 bases and J by 4 bases. CDR1 and CDR2 from the germline V gene are SGHTA and FQGTGA. This CDR3 comprises 17 residues. The CDR3 loop reads CASSSLRTRAGANVLTF. CDR3 DNA: TGTGCCAGCAGCTCGTTACGGACTAGGGCCGGGGCCAACGTCCTGACTTTC.

This clonotype has a handful of counts. This rearrangement joins TRBV30 to TRBJ1-1; D is unresolved. The germline V gene encodes CDR1 GTSNPN and CDR2 SVGIG (reference sequence). The CDR3 totals 11 residues. Trimming removed 4 bases at V and 11 bases at J, with 14 bases between. This chain's CDR3 is CAWIGGRLAFF. DNA for the CDR3: TGTGCCTGGATAGGTGGGAGGTTGGCTTTCTTT. The whole variable domain, remainder taken from reference TRBV30 and TRBJ1-1, is SQTIHQWPATLVQPVGSPLSLECTVEGTSNPNLYWYRQAAGRGLQLLFYSVGIGQISSEVPQNLSASRPQDRQFILSSKKLLLSDSGFYLCAWIGGRLAFFGQGTRLTVV.

This clonotype has ten or more counts. The rearrangement joins TRBV30 to TRBJ2-3, with D possibly being TRBD2 (5 bases). V lost 3 bases and J 2 bases, leaving 12 bases between the germline ends. Germline CDR1 and CDR2: GTSNPN and SVGIG (reference sequence). This CDR3 has 14 residues. CDR3 residues: CAWSPGWDTDTQYF. The CDR3 DNA reads as TGTGCCTGGAGCCCGGGGTGGGACACAGATACGCAGTATTTT. Combining the CDR3 with reference TRBV30 and TRBJ2-3 gives the whole variable domain SQTIHQWPATLVQPVGSPLSLECTVEGTSNPNLYWYRQAAGRGLQLLFYSVGIGQISSEVPQNLSASRPQDRQFILSSKKLLLSDSGFYLCAWSPGWDTDTQYFGPGTRLTVL.

This clonotype has at least ten counts. The CDR3 DNA sequence: TGTGCCAGCAGCCCAGGGGGACAGCGGACTAAAAACATTCAGTACTTC. This translates into CASSPGGQRTKNIQYF. The chain carries TRBV12-3 or TRBV12-4 and TRBJ2-4; 7 nucleotides line up with TRBD1. The CDR3 consists of 16 residues. J was trimmed by 4 bases and V by 6 bases; bases with no gene match: 12.